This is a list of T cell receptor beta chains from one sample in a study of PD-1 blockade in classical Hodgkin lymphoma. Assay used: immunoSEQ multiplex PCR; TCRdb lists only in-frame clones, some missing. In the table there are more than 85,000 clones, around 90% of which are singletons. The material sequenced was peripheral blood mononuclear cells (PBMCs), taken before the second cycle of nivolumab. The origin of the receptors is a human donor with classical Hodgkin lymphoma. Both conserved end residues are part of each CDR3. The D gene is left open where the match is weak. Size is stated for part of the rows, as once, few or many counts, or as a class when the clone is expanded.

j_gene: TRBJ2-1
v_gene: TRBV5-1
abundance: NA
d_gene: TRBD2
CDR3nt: TGCGCCTCCTCGGGGGTAGCGGGAGTCAATGAGCAGTTCTTC
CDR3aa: CASSGVAGVNEQFF

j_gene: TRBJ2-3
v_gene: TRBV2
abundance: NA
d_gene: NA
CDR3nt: TGTGCCAGCAGTGAGCTGGGTATCTACTTCGGCACAGATACGCAGTATTTT
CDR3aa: CASSELGIYFGTDTQYF

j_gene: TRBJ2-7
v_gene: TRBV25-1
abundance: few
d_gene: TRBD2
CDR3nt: TGTGCCAGCAGTCCACCTTACGGACTAGCGGGAAGGGGAGACGAGCAGTACTTC
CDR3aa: CASSPPYGLAGRGDEQYF

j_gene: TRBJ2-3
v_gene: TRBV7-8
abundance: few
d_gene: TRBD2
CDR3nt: TGTGCCAGCAGCTCCGGACTAGGGAACACAGATACGCAGTATTTT
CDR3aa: CASSSGLGNTDTQYF

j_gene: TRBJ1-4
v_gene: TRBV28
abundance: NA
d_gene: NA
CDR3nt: TGTGCCAGCAGTTTGTATGCAACTAATGAAAAACTGTTTTTT
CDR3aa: CASSLYATNEKLFF

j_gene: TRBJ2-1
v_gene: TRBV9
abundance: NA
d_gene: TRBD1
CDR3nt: TGTGCCAGCAGTACCGGGACAGGGGTCAACAATGAGCAGTTCTTC
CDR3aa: CASSTGTGVNNEQFF

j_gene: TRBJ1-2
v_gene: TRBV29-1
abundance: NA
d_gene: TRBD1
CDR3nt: TGCAGCGTAGACAGGGGGCAGTATGGCTACACCTTC
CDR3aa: CSVDRGQYGYTF

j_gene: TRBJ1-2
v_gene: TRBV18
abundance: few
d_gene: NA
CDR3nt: TGTGCCAGCTCACCATTAGTAGGGGGTGTTCATGGCTACACCTTC
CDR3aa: CASSPLVGGVHGYTF

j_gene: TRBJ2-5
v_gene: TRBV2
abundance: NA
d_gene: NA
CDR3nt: TGTGCCAGCAGTGTTGACTCTCAAGAGACCCAGTACTTC
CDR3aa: CASSVDSQETQYF

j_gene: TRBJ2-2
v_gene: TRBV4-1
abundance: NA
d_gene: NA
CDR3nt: TGCGCCAGCAGCCACCGAAACCCCGGGACCTCTCACACCGGGGAGCTGTTTTTT
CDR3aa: CASSHRNPGTSHTGELFF

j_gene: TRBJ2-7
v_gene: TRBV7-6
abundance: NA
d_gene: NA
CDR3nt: TGTGCCAGCAGCCTAGGGTGGTCCTACGAGCAGTACTTC
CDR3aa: CASSLGWSYEQYF

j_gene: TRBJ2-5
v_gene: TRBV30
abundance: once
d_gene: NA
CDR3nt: TGTGCCTGGAGTGTACCTCAGGTAACCCAGTACTTC
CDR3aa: CAWSVPQVTQYF

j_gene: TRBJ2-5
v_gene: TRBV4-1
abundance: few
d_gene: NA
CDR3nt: TGCGCCAGCAGCCACGCTCCCGGCTCTACAGTACTAGAGACCCAGTACTTC
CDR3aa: CASSHAPGSTVLETQYF

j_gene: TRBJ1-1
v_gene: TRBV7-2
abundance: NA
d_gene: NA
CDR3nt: TGTGCCAGCAGCGTTACAGGGATGAACACTGAAGCTTTCTTT
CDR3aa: CASSVTGMNTEAFF

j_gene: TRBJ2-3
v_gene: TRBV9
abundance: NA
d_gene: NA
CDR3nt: TGTGCCAGCAGCCTACGTTTGGTGGGGGCGGGCACAGATACGCAGTATTTT
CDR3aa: CASSLRLVGAGTDTQYF

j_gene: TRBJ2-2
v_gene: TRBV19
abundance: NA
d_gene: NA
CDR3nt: TGTGCCAGACAGGGTTGTTATAACACCGGGGAGCTGTTTTTT
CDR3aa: CARQGCYNTGELFF

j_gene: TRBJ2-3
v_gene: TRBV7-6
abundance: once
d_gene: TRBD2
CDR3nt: TGTGCCAGCAGCTTAGCAGTAGCGGGAGGGGCAGATACGCAGTATTTT
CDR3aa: CASSLAVAGGADTQYF

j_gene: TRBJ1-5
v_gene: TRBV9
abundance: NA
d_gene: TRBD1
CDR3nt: TGTGCCAGCAGCGTAGGACAGGGTGGCAATCAGCCCCAGCATTTT
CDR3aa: CASSVGQGGNQPQHF

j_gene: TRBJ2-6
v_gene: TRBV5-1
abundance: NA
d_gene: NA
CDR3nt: TGCGCCAGCAGCTTGGCCGGGGTGGCTGGGGCCAACGTCCTGACTTTC
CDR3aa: CASSLAGVAGANVLTF

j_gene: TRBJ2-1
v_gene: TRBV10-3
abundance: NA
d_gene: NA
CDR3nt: TGTGCCATCAGTGAGTCGGGGGCCCCTAAGCAGTTCTTC
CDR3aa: CAISESGAPKQFF

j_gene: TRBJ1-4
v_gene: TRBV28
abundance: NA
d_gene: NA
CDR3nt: TGTGCCAGCACCGGCGGCGGAGTGTCAACTAATGAAAAACTGTTTTTT
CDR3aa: CASTGGGVSTNEKLFF

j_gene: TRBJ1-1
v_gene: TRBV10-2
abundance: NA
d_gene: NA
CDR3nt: TGCGCCAGCAGTGAGTCCTTACCGTTTGGCTACACTGAAGCTTTCTTT
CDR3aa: CASSESLPFGYTEAFF

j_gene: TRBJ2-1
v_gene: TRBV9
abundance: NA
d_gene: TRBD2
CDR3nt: TGTGCCAGCAGCCAGGGGCTAGCGGGAAAGCAGTTCTTC
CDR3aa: CASSQGLAGKQFF

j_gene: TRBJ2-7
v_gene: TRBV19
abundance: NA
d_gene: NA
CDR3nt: TGTGCCAGTAGTGCCGTAGTAGGGTTGAACGAGCAGTACTTC
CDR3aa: CASSAVVGLNEQYF

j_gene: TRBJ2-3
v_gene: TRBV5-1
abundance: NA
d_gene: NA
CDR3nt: TGCGCCAGCAGCTTGCAGGGTTCTGGCACAGATACGCAGTATTTT
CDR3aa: CASSLQGSGTDTQYF

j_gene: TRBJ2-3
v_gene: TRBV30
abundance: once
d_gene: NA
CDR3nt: TGTGCCTGGAGTGTCTTGCGAGATACGCAGTATTTT
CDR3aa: CAWSVLRDTQYF